This T cell receptor (beta chain) was obtained from a study of blood T cell repertoires in COVID-19. Study at large: Material from acute and convalescent COVID-19 was sourced from the United States, Italy and Spain.

Germline V gives CDR1 MNHNS, CDR2 SASEGT. Trimming took 3 bases from V and 3 from J, leaving 15 bases between them. The length of the CDR3 is 15 residues. Recruits, aged roughly 18 to 89 years, lived in 24 US areas. Each participant's cohort was designated according to participant-reported clinical history. Exposed study participants had met a COVID-19 case within 2 weeks before entry. The repertoire was sequenced with immunoSEQ multiplex PCR; TCRdb's copy has only in-frame clones and lacks some. The table records fewer than 250,000 clones, 90% of them present only once. This rearrangement joins TRBV6-1 to TRBJ2-7, with D perhaps matching TRBD2 (5 bases). Specimen: PBMCs or T cells enriched from blood (not recorded which). This receptor was obtained from a man aged 25 to 40 who had been exposed to COVID-19. The CDR3 nucleotides read TGTGCCAGCAGTGATGGTGGAGGAGGATACTACGAGCAGTACTTC. Translating it yields CASSDGGGGYYEQYF.